This T cell receptor beta chain was retrieved from a study of vaccination and CD4 T cells after COVID-19. Study overall: Overlapping SARS-CoV-2, HCoV-NL63, HCoV-OC43 and HCoV-229E spike peptides were used to stimulate cells. Culture controls were given either a CEFX pool, an HIV-1 Nef pool, or no peptide. Points from the study as a whole: Median numbers of SARS-CoV-2-reactive clonotypes increased from roughly 22 to 38 (not a significant change).

As for this clonotype: Its antigen is undetermined.

Time point of the sample: late sampling 161 to 241 days after vaccination in a few convalescent patients. Treatment reported: approximately 11-day PBMC culture with coronavirus spike peptide pools or control peptides (ViraFEST assay). With 4 bases removed from V and 1 base from J, the gap between germline ends came to 16 bases. The CDR3 has 16 amino acids. CDR1 is SGHNT and CDR2 is YYREEE in the germline V gene (reference sequence). Sequencing of the DNA from cultured CD4+ T cells was carried out with the Oncomine TCR Beta short-read assay. One entry per CDR3 protein results from TCRdb running MiXCR on the PCR reads. The table includes tens of thousands of distinct CDR3 sequences, roughly two fifths detected once.

The V and J genes are TRBV5-4 and TRBJ2-3; D perhaps matches TRBD1 (5 bases). Sequencing used CD4+ T cells from blood, cultured in vitro, obtained about 7 months after SARS-CoV-2 vaccination. This TCR was sampled from a human donor who had recovered from COVID-19. This CDR3 reads CASSPAAGKGTDTQYF. The CDR3 coding sequence is TGTGCCAGCAGCCCGGCGGCAGGGAAGGGCACAGATACGCAGTATTTT.